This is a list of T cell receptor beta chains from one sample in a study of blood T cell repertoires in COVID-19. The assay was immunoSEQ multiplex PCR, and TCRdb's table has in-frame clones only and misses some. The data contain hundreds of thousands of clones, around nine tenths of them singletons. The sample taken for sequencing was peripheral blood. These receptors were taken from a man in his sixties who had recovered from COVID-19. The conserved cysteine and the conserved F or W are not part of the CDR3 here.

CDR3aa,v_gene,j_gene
ASSLTSGNEQF,TRBV11-2,TRBJ2-1
ASHYRGGEKLF,TRBV19,TRBJ1-4
ASSLGSAGGNGYT,TRBV5-5,TRBJ1-2
ASSEAGSTDTQY,TRBV25-1,TRBJ2-3
ASSIRLAGLYEQY,TRBV19,TRBJ2-7
ASAGRGAPTGELF,TRBV6-5,TRBJ2-2
ATSDPTAGTGTDTQY,TRBV24-1,TRBJ2-3
ASSPYDSMNTEAF,TRBV18,TRBJ1-1
ARWLRDEQY,TRBV19,TRBJ2-7
ASSPRSRAGYT,TRBV12-3/TRBV12-4,TRBJ1-2
ASRGGSHEKLF,TRBV6-5,TRBJ1-4
ASSIDTRGYQPQH,TRBV19,TRBJ1-5
ASSQDPRGANTGELF,TRBV4-3,TRBJ2-2
ASSVATGNYGYT,TRBV9,TRBJ1-2
ASSREAGDTQY,TRBV14,TRBJ2-3
ASSFSSGGTDTQY,TRBV7-3,TRBJ2-3
ASSSFQGTAGNTIY,TRBV28,TRBJ1-3
ASSGSGTIYEQY,TRBV2,TRBJ2-7
ASSAAVRGSPLH,TRBV7-9,TRBJ1-6
ASSPVQGSSYNEQF,TRBV4-1,TRBJ2-1
ASSSQGAVNEQY,TRBV7-2,TRBJ2-7
ASSLGGRGETQY,TRBV5-1,TRBJ2-5
ASSLRGTVQETQY,TRBV5-1,TRBJ2-5
ASSLLLTPPGDGYT,TRBV9,TRBJ1-2
ASSSPGRGSGGYT,TRBV28,TRBJ1-2
ASSFMNTEAF,TRBV6-5,TRBJ1-1
ASSLDGGNSYNEQF,TRBV11-3,TRBJ2-1
ASSLVGSLYEQY,TRBV5-4,TRBJ2-7
ASSPTGMGNQPQH,TRBV5-1,TRBJ1-5
ASSGQVNTEAF,TRBV19,TRBJ1-1
ASSEGGGAQF,TRBV19,TRBJ2-1
ASSLGEISNQPQH,TRBV7-9,TRBJ1-5
ASSSRTSGLHEQY,TRBV7-3,TRBJ2-7
AWSVGGTGVNTEAF,TRBV30,TRBJ1-1
ASSPGQGEGQPQH,TRBV5-4,TRBJ1-5
ASRRFRTGAYEQY,TRBV28,TRBJ2-7
ASSIAGDYEQY,TRBV19,TRBJ2-7
ASSVAGGGQQY,TRBV11-3,TRBJ2-7
ASRQTGGHEQY,TRBV7-2,TRBJ2-7
ASSPRRPDST,TRBV28,TRBJ1-2
ASSSPIGTGGRGYT,TRBV6-6,TRBJ1-2
ASSLETGLSGANVLT,TRBV7-9,TRBJ2-6
ASGGQGDSPLH,TRBV3-1/TRBV3-2,TRBJ1-6